This T cell receptor beta chain was identified in a study of control samples from healthy donors and cancer patients. The table came from immunoSEQ multiplex PCR; TCRdb's copy has only in-frame clones and leaves some out. Of around 100,000 clones listed, roughly 90% are singletons. This CDR3 has 18 residues. The junction had 17 bases not matched to a gene; V was cut back by 5 bases and J by 3 bases. CDR1 SGHAT and CDR2 FQNNGV come from the germline V gene. The sequence came from a woman between 45 and 65 years old in good health. This chain links TRBV11-2 with TRBJ1-1; 8 bases agree with TRBD1. The specimen sequenced was blood. CDR3 residues: CASSPATGATLLDTEAFF. The CDR3 nucleotides are TGTGCCAGCAGCCCGGCGACAGGGGCGACCCTCCTCGACACTGAAGCTTTCTTT.